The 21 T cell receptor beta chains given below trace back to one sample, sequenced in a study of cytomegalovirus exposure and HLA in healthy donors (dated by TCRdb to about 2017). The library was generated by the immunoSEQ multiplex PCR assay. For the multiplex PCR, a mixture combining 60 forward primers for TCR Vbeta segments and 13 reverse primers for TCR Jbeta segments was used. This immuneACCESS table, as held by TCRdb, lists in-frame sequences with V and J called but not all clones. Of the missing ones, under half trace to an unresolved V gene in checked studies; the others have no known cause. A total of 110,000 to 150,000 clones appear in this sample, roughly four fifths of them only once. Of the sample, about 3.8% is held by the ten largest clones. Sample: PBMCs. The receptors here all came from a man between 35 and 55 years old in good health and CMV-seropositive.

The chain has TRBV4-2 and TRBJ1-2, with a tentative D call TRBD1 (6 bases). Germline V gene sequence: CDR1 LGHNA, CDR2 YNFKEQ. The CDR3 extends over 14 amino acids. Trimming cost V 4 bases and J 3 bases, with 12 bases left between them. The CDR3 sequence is CASSLGQSDYGYTF. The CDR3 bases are TGTGCCAGCAGCCTAGGACAGTCAGACTATGGCTACACCTTC.

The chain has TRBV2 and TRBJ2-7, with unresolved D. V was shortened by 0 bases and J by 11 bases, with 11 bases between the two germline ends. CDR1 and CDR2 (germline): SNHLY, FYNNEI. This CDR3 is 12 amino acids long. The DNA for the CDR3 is TGTGCCAGCAGTGAAGCTGGGCAGGTGAAGTACTTC. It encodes CASSEAGQVKYF.

The DNA of the CDR3 is TGTGCCAGCAGAGACATGGACAATGAGCAGTTCTTC. Translating gives CASRDMDNEQFF. The V and J genes are TRBV7-6 and TRBJ2-1; D unclear. Trimming pared 6 bases from V and 5 bases from J, leaving 8 bases between. Germline lookup yields CDR1 SGHVS and CDR2 FNYEAQ. The CDR3 runs to 12 residues.

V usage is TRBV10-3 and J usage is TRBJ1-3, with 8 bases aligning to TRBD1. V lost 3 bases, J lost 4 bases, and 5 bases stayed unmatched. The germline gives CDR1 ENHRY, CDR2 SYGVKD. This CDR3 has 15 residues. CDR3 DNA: TGTGCCATCAGTGAATCTAGGACAGGGGGAAACACCATATATTTT. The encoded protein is CAISESRTGGNTIYF.

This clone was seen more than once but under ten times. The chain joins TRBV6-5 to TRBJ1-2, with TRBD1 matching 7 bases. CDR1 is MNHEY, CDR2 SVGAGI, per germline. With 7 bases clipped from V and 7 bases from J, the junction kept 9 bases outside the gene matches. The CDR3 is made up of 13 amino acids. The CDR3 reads CASTDEGALGYTF. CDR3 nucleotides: TGTGCCAGCACCGATGAGGGGGCGCTTGGCTACACCTTC.

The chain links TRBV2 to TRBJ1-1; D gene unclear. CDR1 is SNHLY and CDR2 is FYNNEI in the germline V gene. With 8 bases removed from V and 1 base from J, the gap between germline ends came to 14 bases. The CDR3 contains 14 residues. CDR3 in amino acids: CASLPLNTNTEAFF. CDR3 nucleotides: TGTGCCAGCCTCCCTCTTAACACGAACACTGAAGCTTTCTTT.

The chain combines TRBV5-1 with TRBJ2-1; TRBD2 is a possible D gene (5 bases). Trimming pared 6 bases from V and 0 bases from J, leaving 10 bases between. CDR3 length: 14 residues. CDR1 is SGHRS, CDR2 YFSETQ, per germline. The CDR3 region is CASKVGSSYNEQFF. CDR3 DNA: TGCGCCAGCAAAGTGGGGAGCTCCTACAATGAGCAGTTCTTC.

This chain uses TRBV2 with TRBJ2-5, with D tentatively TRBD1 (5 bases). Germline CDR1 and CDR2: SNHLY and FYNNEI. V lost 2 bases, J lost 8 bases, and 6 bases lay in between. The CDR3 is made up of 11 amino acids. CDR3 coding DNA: TGTGCCAGCAGTGAAAGGGGTACCCAGTACTTC. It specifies CASSERGTQYF.

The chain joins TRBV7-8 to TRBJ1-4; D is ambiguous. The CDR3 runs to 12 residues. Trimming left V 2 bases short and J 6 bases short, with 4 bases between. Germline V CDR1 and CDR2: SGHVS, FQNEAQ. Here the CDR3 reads CASSLSDEKLFF. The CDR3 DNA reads TGTGCCAGCAGCTTATCGGATGAAAAACTGTTTTTT.

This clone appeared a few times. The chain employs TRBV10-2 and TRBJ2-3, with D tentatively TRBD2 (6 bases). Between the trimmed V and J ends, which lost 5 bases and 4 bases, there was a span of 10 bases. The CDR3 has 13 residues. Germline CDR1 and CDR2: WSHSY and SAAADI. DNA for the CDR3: TGCGCCAGCAGTACGGCGGGGTCAGATACGCAGTATTTT. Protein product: CASSTAGSDTQYF.

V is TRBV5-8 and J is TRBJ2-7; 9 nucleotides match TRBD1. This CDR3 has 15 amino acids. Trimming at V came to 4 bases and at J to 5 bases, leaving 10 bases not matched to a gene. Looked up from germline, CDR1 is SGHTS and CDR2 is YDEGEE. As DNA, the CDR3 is TGTGCCAGCAGCATCTACGGGACAGGGAGTCACGAGCAGTACTTC. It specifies CASSIYGTGSHEQYF.

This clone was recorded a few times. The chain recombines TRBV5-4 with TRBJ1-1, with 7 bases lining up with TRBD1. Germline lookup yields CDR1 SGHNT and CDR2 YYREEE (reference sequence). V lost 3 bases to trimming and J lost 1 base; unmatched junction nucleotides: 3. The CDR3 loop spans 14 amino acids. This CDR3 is CASSYRQGNTEAFF. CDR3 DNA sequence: TGTGCCAGCAGCTATAGACAGGGGAACACTGAAGCTTTCTTT. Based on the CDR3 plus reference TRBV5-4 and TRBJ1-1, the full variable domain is ETGVTQSPTHLIKTRGQQVTLRCSSQSGHNTVSWYQQALGQGPQFIFQYYREEENGRGNFPPRFSGLQFPNYSSELNVNALELDDSALYLCASSYRQGNTEAFFGQGTRLTVV.

As DNA, the CDR3 is TGTGCCAGCAGTTACACTTACAGGGGACCCTACGAGCAGTACTTC. Translated: CASSYTYRGPYEQYF. The V call is TRBV6-5, the J call TRBJ2-5; 7 positions match TRBD1. The better agreement between TRBJ2-7 and the DNA end casts doubt on the J call. Germline assignment: CDR1 MNHEY and CDR2 SVGAGI. The CDR3 has 15 amino acids.

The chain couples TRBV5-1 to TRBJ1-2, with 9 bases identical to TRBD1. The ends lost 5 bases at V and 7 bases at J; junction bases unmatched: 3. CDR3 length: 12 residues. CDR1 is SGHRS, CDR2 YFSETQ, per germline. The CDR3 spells CASRETGGGYTF. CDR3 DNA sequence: TGCGCCAGCAGGGAGACAGGGGGTGGCTACACCTTC. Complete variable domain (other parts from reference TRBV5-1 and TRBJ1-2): KAGVTQTPRYLIKTRGQQVTLSCSPISGHRSVSWYQQTPGQGLQFLFEYFSETQRNKGNFPGRFSGRQFSNSRSEMNVSTLELGDSALYLCASRETGGGYTFGSGTRLTVV.

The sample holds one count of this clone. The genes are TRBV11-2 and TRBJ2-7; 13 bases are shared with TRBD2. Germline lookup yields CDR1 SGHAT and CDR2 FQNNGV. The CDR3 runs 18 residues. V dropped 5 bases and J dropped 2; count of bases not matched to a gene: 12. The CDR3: CASSDSLRGLAGTYEQYF. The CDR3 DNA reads TGTGCCAGCAGCGACTCCCTAAGGGGACTAGCGGGAACCTACGAGCAGTACTTC.

CDR3 bases: TGTGCCAGCAGTGAATATGAGGTATGGGGCCCTCCTAAAGGCTACACCTTC. It yields the protein CASSEYEVWGPPKGYTF. The chain couples TRBV25-1 to TRBJ1-2, with D tentatively TRBD1 (5 bases). Trimming cost V 0 bases and J 8 bases, with 22 bases left between them. The germline V gene encodes CDR1 MGHDK and CDR2 SYGVNS. The CDR3 consists of 17 residues.

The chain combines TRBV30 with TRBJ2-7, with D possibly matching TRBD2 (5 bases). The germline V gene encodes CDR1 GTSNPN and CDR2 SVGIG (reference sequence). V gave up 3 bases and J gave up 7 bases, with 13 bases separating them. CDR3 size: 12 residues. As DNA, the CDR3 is TGTGCCTGGAGCCGGGAATCGGGGGAGCAGTACTTC. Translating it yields CAWSRESGEQYF.

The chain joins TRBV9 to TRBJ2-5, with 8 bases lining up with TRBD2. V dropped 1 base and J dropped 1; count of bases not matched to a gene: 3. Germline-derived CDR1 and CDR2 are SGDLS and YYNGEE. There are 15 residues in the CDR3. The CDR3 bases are TGTGCCAGCAGCGTAAGGGGGACTAGCCAAGAGACCCAGTACTTC. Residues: CASSVRGTSQETQYF.

Written as DNA, the CDR3 is TGTGCCAGCAAGGTGGGACAGGGTATCTACGAGCAGTACTTC. It yields the protein CASKVGQGIYEQYF. The rearrangement links TRBV6-1 to TRBJ2-7, with 9 bases that match TRBD1. Losses at the gene ends were 7 bases for V and 3 bases for J; bases not matched to a gene: 7. The CDR3 runs 14 residues. CDR1 is MNHNS, CDR2 SASEGT, per germline.

CDR3 DNA: TGTGCCAGCAGTGCGGACAGGGTTAACTATGGCTACACCTTC. This translates into CASSADRVNYGYTF. The rearrangement joins TRBV6-1 to TRBJ1-2, with TRBD1 matching 8 bases. Per germline, CDR1 MNHNS and CDR2 SASEGT. The CDR3 length is 14 residues. V gave up 4 bases and J gave up 1 base; unmatched junction bases: 2.

The CDR3 bases are TGCGCCAGCAGACAGCTTACGAACACTGAAGCTTTCTTT. Amino acid sequence: CASRQLTNTEAFF. The chain has TRBV4-1 and TRBJ1-1, with D uncertain. V lost 6 bases and J lost 1, with 9 bases in between. CDR1 is MGHRA, CDR2 YSYEKL, per germline. The CDR3 runs to 13 residues.